Below, one T cell receptor beta chain is given with its context. Its antigen remains unknown. Assay: immunoSEQ multiplex PCR; the TCRdb copy retains only in-frame clones and omits some. The table includes approximately 110,000 clones, 85% to 95% detected once. This sample was taken from a study of OX40 agonist ivuxolimab in advanced cancers. Overall study: Clinicians treated patients with ivuxolimab, an agonistic anti-OX40 (CD134) antibody. Findings and limits, study-wide: In the 0.1-3.0 mg/kg groups, partial responders showed among the lowest expansion. The work left the antigen specificity of expanded peripheral T cells undetermined.

V lost 3 bases, J lost 12 bases, and 15 bases lay in between. This CDR3 has 12 residues. Germline-derived CDR1 and CDR2 are GTSNPN and SVGIG (reference sequence). This specimen was CD4+ or CD8+ T cells sorted from blood, taken in a trial of the OX40 agonist ivuxolimab. This sequence originates from an adult with an advanced solid tumor such as melanoma, head and neck, liver or kidney cancer. The rearrangement uses TRBV30 and TRBJ2-1, with TRBD1 as a possible D gene (6 bases). CDR3 protein: CAWRETGLGQFF. CDR3 nucleotide sequence: TGTGCCTGGAGGGAAACAGGGTTGGGGCAGTTCTTC.